Presented here are 26 T cell receptor beta chains from one specimen sequenced in a study of cytomegalovirus exposure and HLA in healthy donors. Some clones are missing from TCRdb's copy, which holds only in-frame ones; the method was immunoSEQ multiplex PCR. The top ten hold approximately 1% of the sample, which has roughly 220,000 clones, around nine tenths seen once. Sequenced: PBMCs. These receptors were collected from a woman in her late teens or twenties in good health and CMV-seronegative.

This sequence joins TRBV18 and TRBJ1-1; perhaps TRBD1 as D (5 bases). CDR1 and CDR2 (germline): KGHSH, LQKENI. This CDR3 comprises 14 residues. Trimming pared 2 bases from V and 8 bases from J, leaving 15 bases between. CDR3 nucleotides: TGTGCCAGCTCACCAATACGGGGGATCGCCGAAGCTTTCTTT. Translation gives CASSPIRGIAEAFF.

The chain combines TRBV30 with TRBJ2-5; weak D call: TRBD1 (7 bases). Germline V gene sequence: CDR1 GTSNPN, CDR2 SVGIG (reference sequence). This CDR3 comprises 14 residues. Trimming removed 0 bases at V and 5 bases at J, with 13 bases between. The CDR3 region has the DNA TGTGCCTGGAGTGTTGGAGGGGGCTGGGAGACCCAGTACTTC. Encoded protein: CAWSVGGGWETQYF.

V is TRBV4-2 and J is TRBJ2-5; 9 positions agree with TRBD2. Germline CDR1 LGHNA, CDR2 YNFKEQ. V lost 3 bases to trimming and J lost 9 bases; unmatched junction nucleotides: 14. The CDR3 length is 16 residues. The CDR3 spells CASSHETSGPVMAQYF. CDR3 in DNA: TGTGCCAGCAGCCATGAAACTAGCGGGCCGGTCATGGCCCAGTACTTC.

V is TRBV11-3 and J is TRBJ2-1, with 9 positions matching TRBD1. V shed 1 base and J 8 bases; nucleotides not matched to a gene: 15. The CDR3 is made up of 18 amino acids. The germline V gene encodes CDR1 SGHNT and CDR2 YENEEA. The CDR3: CASSLASQLGQGVYEQFF. The CDR3 DNA is TGTGCCAGCAGCTTAGCGTCCCAGCTGGGACAGGGTGTGTATGAGCAGTTCTTC.

This chain connects TRBV30 to TRBJ2-7; the match to TRBD2 covers 9 bases. This CDR3 is built from 13 residues. With V trimmed by 7 bases and J by 5 bases, 9 bases remained unmatched. CDR1 and CDR2 (germline): GTSNPN, SVGIG (reference sequence). For the CDR3, the DNA is TGTGCCTACACCGGGGGACTAGCCCACGAGCAGTACTTC. Amino acids: CAYTGGLAHEQYF.

V usage is TRBV18 and J usage is TRBJ2-7; D gene uncertain. Germline V gene sequence: CDR1 KGHSH, CDR2 LQKENI. The CDR3 sequence is 14 residues long. Deletions cut 2 bases from V and 2 bases from J, with 10 bases between. CDR3 sequence: CASSPGLLTYEQYF. The CDR3 DNA sequence: TGTGCCAGCTCACCAGGGCTGTTAACCTACGAGCAGTACTTC.

The chain joins TRBV29-1 to TRBJ1-2, with D hard to call. With 4 bases removed from V and 4 bases from J, the gap between germline ends came to 10 bases. This CDR3 contains 12 residues. Germline V gene lookup returns CDR1 SQVTM and CDR2 ANQGSEA. CDR3 nucleotides: TGCAGCGTTGGAGATCGCGGCTATGGCTACACCTTC. This translates into CSVGDRGYGYTF.

The rearrangement links TRBV7-9 to TRBJ1-5, with D tentatively TRBD1 (6 bases). With 5 bases removed from V and 6 bases from J, the gap between germline ends came to 14 bases. The CDR3 totals 14 residues. Per the germline V gene, CDR1 is SEHNR and CDR2 is FQNEAQ (reference sequence). CDR3 nucleotide sequence: TGTGCCAGCAGCCCACAGGGAGGGGGTCAGCCCCAGCATTTT. Residues: CASSPQGGGQPQHF. Full variable domain (remainder filled in from reference TRBV7-9 and TRBJ1-5): DTGVSQNPRHKITKRGQNVTFRCDPISEHNRLYWYRQTLGQGPEFLTYFQNEAQLEKSRLLSDRFSAERPKGSFSTLEIQRTEQGDSAMYLCASSPQGGGQPQHFGDGTRLSIL.

This chain links TRBV27 with TRBJ2-7, with D possibly TRBD2 on 5 matching bases. The germline V gene encodes CDR1 MNHEY and CDR2 SMNVEV (reference sequence). The CDR3 totals 13 residues. Trimming left V 5 bases short and J 7 bases short, with 15 bases between. The DNA for the CDR3 is TGTGCCAGCAGTCTAGCAGTTTCGGGGGAGCAGTACTTC. This translates into CASSLAVSGEQYF.

This chain uses TRBV18 with TRBJ1-2, with D unresolved. Trimming removed 4 bases from V and 3 bases from J, with 18 bases in between. Germline-derived CDR1 and CDR2 are KGHSH and LQKENI. The CDR3 consists of 16 residues. The CDR3 protein is CASSQWEPGLDYGYTF. The CDR3 coding sequence is TGTGCCAGCTCACAATGGGAGCCCGGGCTTGACTATGGCTACACCTTC.

V usage is TRBV5-4 and J usage is TRBJ1-4, with 8 bases that match TRBD1. The germline CDR1 and CDR2 sequences are SGHNT and YYREEE (reference sequence). With 3 bases clipped from V and 2 bases from J, the junction kept 3 bases outside the gene matches. The CDR3 runs to 15 residues. Here the CDR3 reads CASSSTGGTNEKLFF. As DNA, the CDR3 is TGTGCCAGCAGCTCCACAGGGGGGACTAATGAAAAACTGTTTTTT.

The V gene is TRBV5-1, the J gene TRBJ1-4; 9 bases are shared with TRBD1. CDR1 and CDR2 (germline): SGHRS, YFSETQ. V gave up 4 bases and J gave up 7 bases; unmatched junction bases: 17. The CDR3 consists of 18 residues. CDR3 region: CASSSTGGAGKDSEKLFF. Written as DNA, the CDR3 is TGCGCCAGCAGCAGTACAGGGGGCGCGGGAAAGGATAGTGAAAAACTGTTTTTT. Looking up the rest from reference TRBV5-1 and TRBJ1-4 gives the full variable domain: KAGVTQTPRYLIKTRGQQVTLSCSPISGHRSVSWYQQTPGQGLQFLFEYFSETQRNKGNFPGRFSGRQFSNSRSEMNVSTLELGDSALYLCASSSTGGAGKDSEKLFFGSGTQLSVL.

A note on this clone: In the same sample, other DNA sequences code for this CDR3. The chain is built from TRBV2 and TRBJ1-5, with D unclear. CDR1 SNHLY and CDR2 FYNNEI come from the germline V gene. The germline V and J ends were trimmed by 6 bases and 3 bases, with 3 bases remaining between them. CDR3 length equals 11 residues. CDR3 region: CASSLNQPQHF. CDR3 DNA: TGTGCCAGCAGCCTCAATCAGCCCCAGCATTTT. Together with reference TRBV2 and TRBJ1-5, the CDR3 gives the full variable domain: EPEVTQTPSHQVTQMGQEVILRCVPISNHLYFYWYRQILGQKVEFLVSFYNNEISEKSEIFDDQFSVERPDGSNFTLKIRSTKLEDSAMYFCASSLNQPQHFGDGTRLSIL.

The chain is built from TRBV5-4 and TRBJ2-5; 7 nucleotides line up with TRBD1. V trimming: 3 bases; J trimming: 1 base; junction bases outside the gene matches: 6. Germline V gene sequence: CDR1 SGHNT, CDR2 YYREEE (reference sequence). This CDR3 contains 15 residues. The CDR3 region has the DNA TGTGCCAGCAGCTCGCCTGGACAGGTCCAAGAGACCCAGTACTTC. Protein: CASSSPGQVQETQYF.

This clone has a handful of counts. The chain recombines TRBV28 with TRBJ2-1, with 9 bases lining up with TRBD2. This CDR3 region has 16 residues. Germline V gene lookup returns CDR1 MDHEN and CDR2 SYDVKM. The V segment lost 5 bases and the J segment 4 bases; nucleotides outside the gene matches: 9. The CDR3 sequence: CASSGSGTSRYNEQFF. CDR3 DNA: TGTGCCAGCAGTGGGTCCGGGACTAGCCGATACAATGAGCAGTTCTTC.

This clone was detected only once. The V and J genes are TRBV28 and TRBJ2-1, with 7 positions matching TRBD2. Germline V gives CDR1 MDHEN, CDR2 SYDVKM. J lost 9 bases, V lost 10 bases, and 9 bases had no gene match. The CDR3 runs 12 residues. The CDR3 is CATGGGRSEQFF. The DNA of the CDR3 is TGTGCCACCGGCGGGGGTAGGAGTGAGCAGTTCTTC. The variable domain in full, with the rest retrieved from reference TRBV28 and TRBJ2-1, is DVKVTQSSRYLVKRTGEKVFLECVQDMDHENMFWYRQDPGLGLRLIYFSYDVKMKEKGDIPEGYSVSREKKERFSLILESASTNQTSMYLCATGGGRSEQFFGPGTRLTVL.

This chain connects TRBV5-6 to TRBJ2-2; 9 bases fit TRBD1. Looked up from germline, CDR1 is SGHDT and CDR2 is YYEEEE. J was trimmed by 2 bases and V by 3 bases; bases with no gene match: 8. CDR3 length equals 17 residues. CDR3 region: CASSWPSGQGNTGELFF. In DNA, the CDR3 is TGTGCCAGCAGCTGGCCCTCGGGACAGGGCAACACCGGGGAGCTGTTTTTT.

V usage is TRBV28 and J usage is TRBJ1-2, with 7 positions matching TRBD1. J lost 4 bases, V lost 5 bases, and 10 bases had no gene match. The CDR3 is 15 amino acids. Germline CDR1 reads MDHEN; CDR2 reads SYDVKM. CDR3 in amino acids: CASSLSLGQPYGYTF. CDR3 sequence (DNA): TGTGCCAGCAGTCTTTCCTTGGGACAGCCCTATGGCTACACCTTC.

This chain uses TRBV6-6 with TRBJ1-3, with D maybe TRBD1 (5 bases). With 4 bases removed from V and 0 bases from J, the gap between germline ends came to 13 bases. The CDR3 spans 16 residues. CDR1 is MNHNY and CDR2 is SVGAGI in the germline V gene (reference sequence). The CDR3 sequence: CASSSGGTHSGNTIYF. The CDR3 DNA reads TGTGCCAGCAGTTCGGGGGGGACCCACTCTGGAAACACCATATATTTT.

The chain recombines TRBV5-1 with TRBJ2-7, with TRBD1 identical over 8 bases. The V gene end was trimmed by 9 bases and the J gene end by 5 bases; junction bases not matched to a gene: 4. Per germline, CDR1 SGHRS and CDR2 YFSETQ. This CDR3 region has 11 residues. The CDR3 nucleotides read TGCGCCACCTCAGGGGGCAACGAGCAGTACTTC. Encoded protein: CATSGGNEQYF.

The chain joins TRBV7-9 to TRBJ1-6; the match to TRBD1 covers 11 bases. Per the germline V gene, CDR1 is SEHNR and CDR2 is FQNEAQ (reference sequence). Trimming cost V 8 bases and J 8 bases; bases outside gene matches: 14. This CDR3 region has 17 residues. In DNA, the CDR3 is TGTGCCAGCTCCGAACGTGCTGGGACAGGGGGTGATTCACCCCTCCACTTT. Protein sequence: CASSERAGTGGDSPLHF.

The rearrangement uses TRBV5-4 and TRBJ2-4, with 13 positions matching TRBD2. The CDR3 contains 19 residues. The germline CDR1 and CDR2 sequences are SGHNT and YYREEE (reference sequence). The trim removed 0 bases at V and 0 bases at J, leaving 6 bases unmatched. The CDR3 loop reads CASSLGGLAGAIAKNIQYF. The CDR3 DNA is TGTGCCAGCAGCTTGGGAGGACTAGCGGGGGCGATAGCCAAAAACATTCAGTACTTC.

The V gene is TRBV6-1, the J gene TRBJ1-5; TRBD1 might be the D (5 bases). Germline CDR1 reads MNHNS; CDR2 reads SASEGT. The CDR3 has 16 amino acids. Trimming pared 2 bases from V and 1 base from J, leaving 12 bases between. CDR3 DNA: TGTGCCAGCAGTGAATTGGGGGGTTTGAGCAATCAGCCCCAGCATTTT. Translating it yields CASSELGGLSNQPQHF.

The chain carries TRBV5-4 and TRBJ1-2; TRBD1 matches at 9 bases. The CDR3 loop spans 15 amino acids. J was trimmed by 7 bases and V by 4 bases; bases with no gene match: 11. Looked up from germline, CDR1 is SGHNT and CDR2 is YYREEE (reference sequence). The CDR3 reads CASSRETGGRSGYTF. The CDR3 bases are TGTGCCAGCAGCCGCGAAACAGGGGGCAGGAGTGGCTACACCTTC.

The V gene is TRBV10-3, the J gene TRBJ1-1; no reliable D call. Per the germline V gene, CDR1 is ENHRY and CDR2 is SYGVKD. This CDR3 spans 14 amino acids. V shed 6 bases and J shed 3 bases, with 14 bases lying between them. Here the CDR3 DNA reads TGTGCCATCAGCAACAACGGAGGTGACACTGAAGCTTTCTTT. Its translation: CAISNNGGDTEAFF.

The rearrangement links TRBV6-5 to TRBJ2-1, with TRBD2 as a possible D gene (5 bases). Germline CDR1 is MNHEY and CDR2 is SVGAGI. The CDR3 sequence is 15 residues long. V lost 4 bases and J lost 4, with 14 bases in between. Written as DNA, the CDR3 is TGTGCCAGCAGTTCCACTGGAGGCGGGTACAATGAGCAGTTCTTC. Its translation: CASSSTGGGYNEQFF.